This entry concerns a single TCR beta chain. This clone was detected only once. No antigen is known for it. The input lacks base qualities; no much larger clone sits a single base away. From its cysteine to its phenylalanine, the CDR3 spans 22 amino acids. The read is trimmed to its CDR3 DNA, 66 bases read in frame from base 1. The germline V end is reduced by 6 bases and the J end by 5 bases; junction bases left unmatched: 31. From a lookup of the germline V gene, CDR1 and CDR2 are ENHRY and SYGVKD. Libraries were built with the immunoSEQ multiplex PCR assay. Not all clones reach the TCRdb copy of this immuneACCESS table, which keeps in-frame sequences only. Checked studies attribute under half of the gap to unresolved V genes and leave the rest unexplained. Counted in this sample were about 250,000 clones; roughly four fifths of them appeared once. Clones ranked in the top ten supply 13% of the sample.

This specimen comes from a study of control samples from healthy donors and cancer patients (dated by TCRdb to 2018 to 2021). Material for sequencing was PBMCs. The chain is assembled from TRBV10-3 and TRBJ1-2; 9 bases in the junction line up with TRBD1. This receptor was obtained from a woman aged 60-75 years with lung cancer. CDR3 region: CAIRQNQKNKKEQGAPGYGYTF. The nucleotide sequence reads TGTGCCATCAGGCAAAACCAAAAAAATAAAAAAGAACAGGGGGCGCCGGGGTATGGCTACACCTTC.